This is a list of T cell receptor beta chains from one sample in a study of cytomegalovirus exposure and HLA in healthy donors. Using immunoSEQ multiplex PCR, the repertoire was profiled, and TCRdb retains in-frame clones only, with some absent. Seen here are under 250,000 clones, roughly 85% observed once, and the top ten hold 3.5% to 5%. Sequencing was carried out using PBMCs. The receptors derive from a woman in her thirties in good health and CMV-seropositive. CDR3s include the opening cysteine and the closing phenylalanine or tryptophan. Fields, in order: CDR3 protein, CDR3 DNA, clone size, D gene, J gene, V gene. D genes are given only for firm matches. Clone size is not always given. Where it is, it says once, few, many or a class for expanded clones.

CDR3: CASSGASYGYTF
DNA: TGTGCCAGCAGTGGAGCGAGCTATGGCTACACCTTC
size: .
D: .
J: TRBJ1-2
V: TRBV6-1

CDR3: CASSQAPGASYEQYF
DNA: TGCGCCAGCAGCCAAGCCCCCGGAGCCTCCTACGAGCAGTACTTC
size: .
D: .
J: TRBJ2-7
V: TRBV4-1

CDR3: CASSAYNSPLHF
DNA: TGTGCCAGCAGCGCCTATAATTCACCCCTCCACTTT
size: .
D: .
J: TRBJ1-6
V: TRBV6-5

CDR3: CAISLTGNTEAFF
DNA: TGTGCCATCAGTCTCACAGGGAACACTGAAGCTTTCTTT
size: .
D: .
J: TRBJ1-1
V: TRBV10-3

CDR3: CASSQGTGISEQFF
DNA: TGTGCCAGCAGCCAGGGGACAGGGATTAGTGAGCAGTTCTTC
size: once
D: TRBD1
J: TRBJ2-1
V: TRBV7-6

CDR3: CASSLGQGAPGGYGYTF
DNA: TGCGCCAGCAGCCTCGGACAGGGGGCCCCTGGAGGCTATGGCTACACCTTC
size: once
D: TRBD1
J: TRBJ1-2
V: TRBV5-1

CDR3: CAIHPGLAGGPPETQYF
DNA: TGTGCCATCCATCCGGGACTAGCGGGAGGGCCTCCAGAGACCCAGTACTTC
size: .
D: TRBD2
J: TRBJ2-5
V: TRBV10-3

CDR3: CASGLDRGANTEAFF
DNA: TGTGCTAGTGGTTTGGACAGGGGCGCGAACACTGAAGCTTTCTTT
size: .
D: TRBD1
J: TRBJ1-1
V: TRBV12-5

CDR3: CASSSAGGSYNEQFF
DNA: TGTGCCAGCAGTTCAGCGGGAGGTTCCTACAATGAGCAGTTCTTC
size: .
D: TRBD2
J: TRBJ2-1
V: TRBV9

CDR3: CASSSDREQEKLFF
DNA: TGTGCCAGCAGTTCGGACAGGGAACAGGAAAAACTGTTTTTT
size: .
D: TRBD1
J: TRBJ1-4
V: TRBV27

CDR3: CAIVTGTYEQYF
DNA: TGTGCCATCGTTACGGGAACTTACGAGCAGTACTTC
size: .
D: .
J: TRBJ2-7
V: TRBV10-3

CDR3: CSVGTTTYEQYF
DNA: TGCAGCGTTGGGACAACTACCTACGAGCAGTACTTC
size: .
D: .
J: TRBJ2-7
V: TRBV29-1

CDR3: CASSLAGTGRFHRTEAFF
DNA: TGTGCCAGCAGCTTAGCGGGGACAGGCAGATTTCATCGCACTGAAGCTTTCTTT
size: few
D: TRBD1
J: TRBJ1-1
V: TRBV7-9

CDR3: CSVGSPGDGIQYF
DNA: TGCAGCGTTGGGTCCCCCGGGGATGGCATTCAGTACTTC
size: .
D: .
J: TRBJ2-4
V: TRBV29-1

CDR3: CASSSDRVFYGYTF
DNA: TGTGCCAGCAGCTCGGACAGGGTTTTCTATGGCTACACCTTC
size: .
D: TRBD1
J: TRBJ1-2
V: TRBV7-9

CDR3: CASSPSGPTDTQYF
DNA: TGTGCCAGCAGCCCAAGCGGCCCAACAGATACGCAGTATTTT
size: .
D: .
J: TRBJ2-3
V: TRBV7-2

CDR3: CASVRVPGQPQHF
DNA: TGTGCCAGCGTCCGGGTGCCTGGGCAGCCCCAGCATTTT
size: once
D: .
J: TRBJ1-5
V: TRBV7-2

CDR3: CASSFRSDRGSPLHF
DNA: TGTGCCAGCAGTTTCCGATCCGACAGGGGTTCACCCCTCCACTTT
size: .
D: TRBD1
J: TRBJ1-6
V: TRBV27

CDR3: CASSHPDRRGPFATNEKLFF
DNA: TGTGCCAGCAGCCACCCTGACAGGAGAGGGCCCTTTGCAACTAATGAAAAACTGTTTTTT
size: .
D: .
J: TRBJ1-4
V: TRBV2

CDR3: CASSPVGGKLFF
DNA: TGCGCCAGCAGCCCCGTCGGCGGAAAACTGTTTTTT
size: few
D: .
J: TRBJ1-4
V: TRBV4-1

CDR3: CASSLAGLAGGRFGEQFF
DNA: TGTGCCAGCAGCTTAGCGGGACTAGCGGGAGGGCGCTTTGGTGAGCAGTTCTTC
size: .
D: TRBD2
J: TRBJ2-1
V: TRBV7-6

CDR3: CASSSLRGQETSLNLPETQYF
DNA: TGCGCCAGCAGCTCACTCAGGGGACAGGAGACTAGCCTCAACCTCCCGGAGACCCAGTACTTC
size: .
D: .
J: TRBJ2-5
V: TRBV5-1

CDR3: CASSQVYQGYRNEQFF
DNA: TGTGCCAGCAGCCAAGTTTATCAGGGGTATCGCAATGAGCAGTTCTTC
size: few
D: .
J: TRBJ2-1
V: TRBV4-2

CDR3: CASCTQGNTEAFF
DNA: TGTGCCAGCTGTACCCAGGGGAACACTGAAGCTTTCTTT
size: .
D: .
J: TRBJ1-1
V: TRBV6-6

CDR3: CASSHPEAAYEQYF
DNA: TGTGCCAGCAGCCACCCCGAAGCGGCTTACGAGCAGTACTTC
size: .
D: .
J: TRBJ2-7
V: TRBV14

CDR3: CSETQGFVDTQYF
DNA: TGCAGCGAGACACAGGGTTTCGTTGATACGCAGTATTTT
size: once
D: .
J: TRBJ2-3
V: TRBV29-1

CDR3: CASSLRANTGELFF
DNA: TGTGCCAGCAGCTTGAGAGCGAACACCGGGGAGCTGTTTTTT
size: few
D: .
J: TRBJ2-2
V: TRBV5-6

CDR3: CASRGRGDEKLFF
DNA: TGTGCCAGCAGGGGTCGGGGAGATGAAAAACTGTTTTTT
size: .
D: .
J: TRBJ1-4
V: TRBV2

CDR3: CASSSSLGGQNNEQFF
DNA: TGTGCCAGCAGCTCATCCTTAGGTGGGCAGAACAATGAGCAGTTCTTC
size: once
D: .
J: TRBJ2-1
V: TRBV6-6

CDR3: CASSVVSGGKPDTQYF
DNA: TGTGCCAGCAGCGTAGTATCGGGGGGCAAGCCAGATACGCAGTATTTT
size: .
D: .
J: TRBJ2-3
V: TRBV9

CDR3: CASSSPSGGYGELFF
DNA: TGTGCCAGCAGTTCCCCTAGCGGGGGATACGGGGAGCTGTTTTTT
size: .
D: TRBD2
J: TRBJ2-2
V: TRBV27

CDR3: CASSQQQGSAEAFF
DNA: TGTGCCAGCAGTCAGCAACAGGGGAGTGCTGAAGCTTTCTTT
size: .
D: TRBD1
J: TRBJ1-1
V: TRBV6-5

CDR3: CASSSTGNSHYGYTF
DNA: TGTGCCAGCAGCTCGACAGGGAATTCTCACTATGGCTACACCTTC
size: .
D: TRBD1
J: TRBJ1-2
V: TRBV5-8

CDR3: CASSFTSQDTIYF
DNA: TGTGCCAGCAGTTTTACTAGCCAGGACACCATATATTTT
size: few
D: .
J: TRBJ1-3
V: TRBV27

CDR3: CASSDSSSGGNEQFF
DNA: TGTGCCAGCAGTGACTCGTCTAGCGGGGGCAATGAGCAGTTCTTC
size: medium-sized
D: TRBD2
J: TRBJ2-1
V: TRBV6-4

CDR3: CASKRAGTSYNEQFF
DNA: TGTGCCAGCAAACGAGCGGGGACCTCCTACAATGAGCAGTTCTTC
size: .
D: TRBD2
J: TRBJ2-1
V: TRBV27

CDR3: CASSLGGEETQYF
DNA: TGTGCCAGCAGCCTCGGTGGGGAGGAGACCCAGTACTTC
size: .
D: .
J: TRBJ2-5
V: TRBV7-9

CDR3: CASSQEVSRGYSNQPQHF
DNA: TGCGCCAGCAGCCAAGAAGTCTCCAGGGGTTATAGCAATCAGCCCCAGCATTTT
size: once
D: .
J: TRBJ1-5
V: TRBV4-1

CDR3: CASSQLMRGNNEAFF
DNA: TGTGCCAGCAGTCAACTAATGCGGGGTAATAATGAAGCTTTCTTT
size: .
D: .
J: TRBJ1-1
V: TRBV5-4

CDR3: CASSQDRGWLNTEAFF
DNA: TGCGCCAGCAGCCAAGATCGAGGCTGGTTAAACACTGAAGCTTTCTTT
size: .
D: .
J: TRBJ1-1
V: TRBV4-3

CDR3: CASSRDSYEQYF
DNA: TGTGCCAGCAGCCGGGACAGCTACGAGCAGTACTTC
size: .
D: TRBD1
J: TRBJ2-7
V: TRBV11-2

CDR3: CASSARGITYNEQFF
DNA: TGTGCCAGCAGCGCGAGGGGGATAACCTACAATGAGCAGTTCTTC
size: .
D: .
J: TRBJ2-1
V: TRBV9

CDR3: CASSLRTGSGAETQYF
DNA: TGCGCCAGCAGCCTCCGCACAGGGAGCGGGGCGGAGACCCAGTACTTC
size: few
D: .
J: TRBJ2-5
V: TRBV4-3

CDR3: CASSSGGRSYEQYF
DNA: TGTGCCAGCAGCTCAGGGGGAAGGTCCTACGAGCAGTACTTC
size: .
D: TRBD1
J: TRBJ2-7
V: TRBV7-9

CDR3: CAISQGDTEAFF
DNA: TGTGCCATCAGTCAGGGGGACACTGAAGCTTTCTTT
size: few
D: TRBD1
J: TRBJ1-1
V: TRBV10-3

CDR3: CASTARGNTEAFF
DNA: TGTGCCAGCACCGCACGGGGGAACACTGAAGCTTTCTTT
size: .
D: .
J: TRBJ1-1
V: TRBV27

CDR3: CASSLPGLAGRNEQFF
DNA: TGTGCCAGCAGCTTACCGGGACTAGCGGGTAGGAATGAGCAGTTCTTC
size: .
D: TRBD2
J: TRBJ2-1
V: TRBV5-6

CDR3: CASSLLTGGQGTPFF
DNA: TGTGCCAGCAGCTTATTGACGGGGGGGCAGGGAACCCCTTTCTTT
size: .
D: .
J: TRBJ1-1
V: TRBV7-9

CDR3: CAGSVGLQGGEQFF
DNA: TGTGCCGGCAGCGTGGGCTTACAGGGGGGTGAGCAGTTCTTC
size: .
D: TRBD1
J: TRBJ2-1
V: TRBV9

CDR3: CSVSPGHPYEQYF
DNA: TGCAGCGTCTCTCCGGGACACCCCTACGAGCAGTACTTC
size: .
D: .
J: TRBJ2-7
V: TRBV29-1

CDR3: CASSFDGSNEQFF
DNA: TGTGCCAGCAGCTTTGACGGGAGCAATGAGCAGTTCTTC
size: .
D: .
J: TRBJ2-1
V: TRBV11-2

CDR3: CASSWGPPPYNEQFF
DNA: TGTGCCAGCAGCTGGGGGCCCCCACCTTACAATGAGCAGTTCTTC
size: .
D: .
J: TRBJ2-1
V: TRBV11-2